A single sample gave rise to the 29 T cell receptor beta chains below, sequenced in a study of blood T cell repertoires in COVID-19. Clones were sequenced by immunoSEQ multiplex PCR, and TCRdb holds only the in-frame ones, with some missing. Among 100,000 to 150,000 clones listed, about 93% were seen once. The sequenced sample consisted of peripheral blood. All receptors derive from a man aged 50 or older with COVID-19, enrolled during active disease.

The rearrangement joins TRBV14 to TRBJ2-1, with D possibly being TRBD2 (6 bases). V lost 4 bases and J lost 5, with 21 bases in between. This CDR3 region has 17 residues. Germline-derived CDR1 and CDR2 are SGHDN and FVKESK. The CDR3 loop reads CASSPFGRERKDNEQFF. CDR3 sequence (DNA): TGTGCCAGCAGCCCGTTTGGCCGGGAGCGGAAGGACAATGAGCAGTTCTTC.

The rearrangement links TRBV11-2 to TRBJ2-7; D is perhaps TRBD2 (6 bases). The germline V and J ends were trimmed by 5 bases and 4 bases, with 9 bases remaining between them. The CDR3 runs to 12 residues. Germline CDR1 reads SGHAT; CDR2 reads FQNNGV. CDR3 residues: CASSPGLYEQYF. The CDR3 nucleotides read TGTGCCAGCAGCCCGGGACTTTACGAGCAGTACTTC.

The chain joins TRBV29-1 to TRBJ2-3, with unresolved D. The CDR3 totals 11 residues. Germline V gene lookup returns CDR1 SQVTM and CDR2 ANQGSEA. V was clipped by 4 bases and J by 2 bases, with 4 bases between them. The CDR3 protein is CSVGPTDTQYF. The CDR3 DNA reads as TGCAGCGTTGGGCCCACAGATACGCAGTATTTT.

The chain carries TRBV29-1 and TRBJ2-1; 13 nucleotides line up with TRBD2. CDR3 size: 18 residues. Germline CDR1 SQVTM, CDR2 ANQGSEA. Trimming at V came to 1 base and at J to 0 bases, leaving 6 bases not matched to a gene. The CDR3 DNA reads TGCAGCGTTGAAGGGACTAGCGGGAGTGGGAGCTCCTACAATGAGCAGTTCTTC. This gives the protein CSVEGTSGSGSSYNEQFF.

This chain links TRBV5-1 with TRBJ2-2, with 9 bases identical to TRBD2. The CDR3 is made up of 16 amino acids. Germline CDR1 and CDR2: SGHRS and YFSETQ. V shed 0 bases and J 6 bases; nucleotides not matched to a gene: 6. CDR3 coding DNA: TGCGCCAGCAGCTTGGATACCGCGGGAGGGCCCGGGGAGCTGTTTTTT. Amino acids: CASSLDTAGGPGELFF.

The chain uses TRBV6-5 and TRBJ1-3; no clear D. Looked up from germline, CDR1 is MNHEY and CDR2 is SVGAGI. Trimming took 0 bases from V and 0 from J, leaving 6 bases between them. The CDR3 runs 15 residues. CDR3 bases: TGTGCCAGCAGTTACTCAGCCGGCTCTGGAAACACCATATATTTT. Its protein product is CASSYSAGSGNTIYF.

The genes are TRBV10-2 and TRBJ2-1; 7 bases line up with TRBD2. The ends lost 3 bases at V and 2 bases at J; junction bases unmatched: 4. The CDR3 contains 15 residues. Germline V CDR1 and CDR2: WSHSY, SAAADI. CDR3 residues: CASSDLAGTYNEQFF. DNA of the CDR3: TGCGCCAGCAGTGACTTAGCGGGCACCTACAATGAGCAGTTCTTC.

The V gene is TRBV2, the J gene TRBJ2-7, with D tentatively TRBD2 (5 bases). This CDR3 has 14 amino acids. V shed 11 bases and J shed 5 bases, with 22 bases lying between them. Germline values: CDR1 SNHLY, CDR2 FYNNEI. DNA for the CDR3: TGTGCCTCGAGGAGGACCCTCGGTCTCGACGAGCAGTACTTC. Its translation: CASRRTLGLDEQYF.

This clone has only one observation. The chain couples TRBV28 to TRBJ2-1, with 9 positions matching TRBD2. Germline-derived CDR1 and CDR2 are MDHEN and SYDVKM. The V gene end was trimmed by 2 bases and the J gene end by 10 bases; junction bases not matched to a gene: 6. CDR3 length: 14 amino acids. The CDR3 sequence is CASSLIAGVGEQFF. The CDR3 bases are TGTGCCAGCAGTTTAATAGCGGGAGTCGGCGAGCAGTTCTTC.

V gene TRBV3-1 (or the pseudogene TRBV3-2) combines with J gene TRBJ1-1; D is unclear. The germline V gene encodes CDR1 LGHDT and CDR2 YNNKEL (reference sequence). The CDR3 has 13 residues. V shed 1 base and J shed 5 bases, with 8 bases lying between them. In nucleotides, the CDR3 is TGTGCCAGCAGCCAAGTAGGAGGGACTGAAGCTTTCTTT. Protein sequence: CASSQVGGTEAFF.

This chain uses TRBV2 with TRBJ1-1, with 7 bases that match TRBD1. The V segment lost 7 bases and the J segment 6 bases; nucleotides outside the gene matches: 2. CDR3 length equals 11 residues. From germline, CDR1 is SNHLY and CDR2 FYNNEI. Written as DNA, the CDR3 is TGTGCCAGCAAAGGGGGCCCTGAAGCTTTCTTT. Translating it yields CASKGGPEAFF.

V and J are TRBV19 and TRBJ2-4; no definite D call. Trimming shortened V by 1 base and J by 6 bases, and 13 bases separated the two germline ends. Germline V CDR1 and CDR2: LNHDA, SQIVND (reference sequence). CDR3 length: 15 residues. CDR3 amino acids: CASSIGWQAGNIQYF. Written as DNA, the CDR3 is TGTGCCAGTAGTATAGGGTGGCAGGCTGGAAACATTCAGTACTTC.

The gene calls are TRBV6-5 and TRBJ1-5; 7 bases map to TRBD1. The germline gives CDR1 MNHEY, CDR2 SVGAGI. The CDR3 has 15 amino acids. The V gene end was trimmed by 6 bases and the J gene end by 3 bases; junction bases not matched to a gene: 8. The CDR3 reads CASRPTGAFNQPQHF. The CDR3 DNA is TGTGCCAGCAGGCCTACAGGGGCCTTCAATCAGCCCCAGCATTTT.

The rearrangement uses TRBV28 and TRBJ2-2, with 11 bases identical to TRBD1. The CDR3 length is 14 residues. Germline V gene sequence: CDR1 MDHEN, CDR2 SYDVKM. V was clipped by 3 bases and J by 6 bases; unmatched bases: 0. CDR3 nucleotide sequence: TGTGCCAGCAGTTTGGGACAGGGGGCCGGGGAGCTGTTTTTT. Translating gives CASSLGQGAGELFF.

The V and J genes are TRBV15 and TRBJ2-1, with 15 bases that match TRBD2. The CDR3 loop spans 18 amino acids. In germline, CDR1 is LNHNV, CDR2 YYDKDF (reference sequence). V trimming: 1 base; J trimming: 6 bases; junction bases outside the gene matches: 7. The CDR3: CATSRGGLAGGPSNEQFF. The CDR3 coding sequence is TGTGCCACCAGCAGAGGCGGACTAGCGGGAGGGCCAAGCAATGAGCAGTTCTTC.

The V and J genes are TRBV12-3 or TRBV12-4 and TRBJ1-1, with TRBD1 matching 7 bases. Germline trimming cut 6 bases from V and 6 bases from J; bases unmatched to any gene: 4. CDR3 length equals 12 residues. In DNA, the CDR3 is TGTGCCAGCAGCGCGGGGACAGCTGAAGCTTTCTTT. Encoded protein: CASSAGTAEAFF.

The rearrangement joins TRBV19 to TRBJ1-4, with no clear D. CDR3 length: 15 residues. V gave up 5 bases and J gave up 5 bases, with 15 bases separating them. Germline V gene sequence: CDR1 LNHDA, CDR2 SQIVND (reference sequence). CDR3 bases: TGTGCCAGTAGTTTTCGATCGGGCGGGAATGAAAAACTGTTTTTT. It is translated as CASSFRSGGNEKLFF.

Only one count was recorded for this clone. V usage is TRBV5-6 and J usage is TRBJ2-1; possibly TRBD1 for D (6 bases). CDR1 is SGHDT, CDR2 YYEEEE, per germline. V lost 4 bases, J lost 9 bases, and 17 bases lay in between. CDR3 size: 14 residues. The CDR3 sequence: CASSPPDRPVEQFF. The CDR3 coding sequence is TGTGCCAGCAGCCCCCCCGACAGGCCTGTTGAGCAGTTCTTC.

The chain recombines TRBV7-2 with TRBJ2-7; 7 bases line up with TRBD2. The length of the CDR3 is 15 residues. V shed 2 bases, J shed 1 base, and the junction held 5 bases outside the gene matches. Germline V gene lookup returns CDR1 SGHTA and CDR2 FQGNSA. The CDR3 protein is CASSLSGGSSYEQYF. The CDR3 DNA reads as TGTGCCAGCAGCTTATCTGGCGGGAGTTCCTACGAGCAGTACTTC. The whole variable domain, filled in from reference TRBV7-2 and TRBJ2-7, reads GAGVSQSPSNKVTEKGKDVELRCDPISGHTALYWYRQSLGQGLEFLIYFQGNSAPDKSGLPSDRFSAERTGGSVSTLTIQRTQQEDSAVYLCASSLSGGSSYEQYFGPGTRLTVT.

V is TRBV2 and J is TRBJ1-5; D is undetermined. The CDR3 is 13 residues long. The germline V gene encodes CDR1 SNHLY and CDR2 FYNNEI. The ends were cut back, 7 bases at V and 0 bases at J, with 7 bases in the middle. The CDR3 region is CASKEASNQPQHF. The DNA of the CDR3 is TGTGCCAGCAAGGAGGCTAGCAATCAGCCCCAGCATTTT.

The rearrangement joins TRBV18 to TRBJ1-2; D uncertain. V lost 3 bases to trimming and J lost 4 bases, with 12 bases between them. The CDR3 sequence is 14 residues long. In germline, CDR1 is KGHSH, CDR2 LQKENI. As DNA, the CDR3 is TGTGCCAGCTCACCCGACTATGGTGGCTATGGCTACACCTTC. Its translation is CASSPDYGGYGYTF.

The J gene is TRBJ2-7, the V gene TRBV5-6, with 7 bases fitting TRBD2. This CDR3 has 14 amino acids. Looked up from germline, CDR1 is SGHDT and CDR2 is YYEEEE. The V segment lost 0 bases and the J segment 0 bases; nucleotides outside the gene matches: 0. The CDR3 DNA reads TGTGCCAGCAGCTTGGGCGGGGGCTCCTACGAGCAGTACTTC. Translating gives CASSLGGGSYEQYF.

This clone was detected once. The chain employs TRBV7-9 and TRBJ2-3; perhaps TRBD2 as D (5 bases). Germline V gives CDR1 SEHNR, CDR2 FQNEAQ (reference sequence). The V and J ends lost 8 bases and 5 bases respectively, with 11 bases between them. This CDR3 has 12 residues. The DNA for the CDR3 is TGTGCCAGCGGGAGTCGGCGAGATACGCAGTATTTT. Amino acids: CASGSRRDTQYF.

In DNA, the CDR3 is TGTGCCAGCAGCCTCGACAGGGAACGAGGCTACACCTTC. Its translation: CASSLDRERGYTF. V is TRBV12-3 or TRBV12-4 and J is TRBJ1-2; 7 positions agree with TRBD1. CDR3 size: 13 residues. Trimming at V came to 6 bases and at J to 8 bases, leaving 9 bases not matched to a gene.

This rearrangement joins TRBV19 to TRBJ2-7; TRBD2 matches at 8 bases. CDR1 LNHDA and CDR2 SQIVND come from the germline V gene (reference sequence). CDR3 length equals 15 residues. Trimming removed 11 bases from V and 1 base from J; junction bases left unmatched: 13. CDR3 residues: CAAGLAGSFSYEQYF. The CDR3 DNA sequence: TGTGCCGCCGGGCTAGCGGGTAGTTTTTCCTACGAGCAGTACTTC.

V is TRBV14 and J is TRBJ2-7; the D is unclear. The CDR3 sequence is 17 residues long. CDR1 and CDR2 from the germline V gene are SGHDN and FVKESK. V was trimmed by 0 bases and J by 5 bases, leaving 20 bases between them. Here the CDR3 reads CASSQDGTGLSVDEQYV. The CDR3 nucleotides read TGTGCCAGCAGCCAAGATGGAACTGGGCTCAGTGTCGACGAGCAGTACGTC.

This clone was seen just once. V gene TRBV2 combines with J gene TRBJ1-5; weak D call: TRBD1 (6 bases). The V and J ends lost 5 bases and 2 bases respectively, with 13 bases between them. Germline CDR1 is SNHLY and CDR2 is FYNNEI. The CDR3 spans 15 residues. The DNA of the CDR3 is TGTGCCAGCAGTTTACAGGGTTTAGGCAATCAGCCCCAGCATTTT. This sequence encodes CASSLQGLGNQPQHF.

The rearrangement links TRBV6-1 to TRBJ2-7; TRBD1 aligns across 8 bases. This CDR3 is 13 amino acids long. CDR1 is MNHNS, CDR2 SASEGT, per germline. The V gene end was trimmed by 9 bases and the J gene end by 2 bases; junction bases not matched to a gene: 6. The CDR3 sequence is CASRQGLAYEQYV. In DNA form, the CDR3 reads TGTGCCAGTAGACAGGGGCTGGCCTACGAGCAGTACGTC.

This clone came up once. The gene calls are TRBV10-3 and TRBJ2-1; TRBD2 aligns across 9 bases. Germline V gene sequence: CDR1 ENHRY, CDR2 SYGVKD. V lost 4 bases and J lost 4; bases outside the gene matches: 8. The CDR3 sequence is 16 residues long. The CDR3 sequence is CAISGFSGSSYNEQFF. The CDR3 coding sequence is TGTGCCATCAGTGGATTTAGCGGGAGTTCATACAATGAGCAGTTCTTC.